The 15 T cell receptor beta chains in this list originate from one sample, sequenced in a study of CD8+CD57+ T cells in acquired aplastic anemia. Both TCR beta VDJ combination and CDR3 sequence profiling were carried out. Genomic DNA was the template for this profiling. Using its own MiXCR run on the reads, TCRdb lists one record per CDR3 protein. Among more than 150,000 distinct CDR3 sequences listed, less than 50% were seen once. Patients chosen for sequencing had shown CD8+CD57+ cell expansion by flow cytometry. Specimen: sorted CD4+, CD8+, or CD8+CD57+ T cells (not recorded which) from PBMCs. These receptors all come from a human donor with aplastic anemia.

The chain links TRBV19 to TRBJ2-1; 7 bases line up with TRBD2. Germline CDR1 reads LNHDA; CDR2 reads SQIVND (reference sequence). V was clipped by 5 bases and J by 2 bases; unmatched bases: 15. The CDR3 length is 18 residues. The DNA for the CDR3 is TGTGCCAGTAGTTCCCGCCCCGGCGGCGGGGGAGCCTACAATGAGCAGTTCTTC. It codes for CASSSRPGGGGAYNEQFF.

At least ten counts were recorded for this clonotype. The genes are TRBV6-1 and TRBJ2-3, with D unclear. The CDR3 is made up of 12 amino acids. V dropped 6 bases and J dropped 4 bases, with 8 bases sitting between them. CDR1 MNHNS and CDR2 SASEGT come from the germline V gene. CDR3 nucleotide sequence: TGTGCCAGCAGCCGCGACGCAGATACGCAGTATTTT. Protein sequence: CASSRDADTQYF.

V and J are TRBV5-1 and TRBJ1-1; 8 nucleotides agree with TRBD1. Trimming cost V 4 bases and J 1 base; bases outside gene matches: 9. Germline CDR1 is SGHRS and CDR2 is YFSETQ. This CDR3 has 16 residues. CDR3 in amino acids: CASSSYRGEGNTEAFF. CDR3 sequence (DNA): TGCGCCAGCAGCAGCTACAGGGGGGAGGGGAACACTGAAGCTTTCTTT.

The chain recombines TRBV10-3 with TRBJ1-1, with 8 nucleotides matching TRBD1. Germline V gene sequence: CDR1 ENHRY, CDR2 SYGVKD. This CDR3 region has 14 residues. J was trimmed by 4 bases and V by 8 bases; bases with no gene match: 9. As DNA, the CDR3 is TGTGCCATCGGTGGACAGGGAATGAGCACTGAAGCTTTCTTT. Translating gives CAIGGQGMSTEAFF.

The chain is built from TRBV5-1 and TRBJ1-1; 8 bases are shared with TRBD1. The trim removed 2 bases at V and 10 bases at J, leaving 4 bases unmatched. Germline lookup yields CDR1 SGHRS and CDR2 YFSETQ. The CDR3 sequence is 12 residues long. The CDR3 protein is CASSFDRGLAFF. The CDR3 coding sequence is TGCGCCAGCAGCTTTGACAGGGGTCTAGCTTTCTTT.

V is TRBV4-2 and J is TRBJ2-7; 8 bases map to TRBD2. The CDR3 is 18 residues long. Germline V gives CDR1 LGHNA, CDR2 YNFKEQ. J lost 3 bases, V lost 0 bases, and 13 bases had no gene match. The chain's CDR3 is CASSQDPSTGGHDYEQYF. The CDR3 coding sequence is TGTGCCAGCAGCCAAGATCCTTCGACGGGGGGGCACGACTACGAGCAGTACTTC.

The chain recombines TRBV19 with TRBJ1-2; the match to TRBD1 covers 7 bases. V trimming: 6 bases; J trimming: 3 bases; junction bases outside the gene matches: 4. This CDR3 spans 13 amino acids. The V gene's germline CDR1 is LNHDA and CDR2 SQIVND (reference sequence). CDR3 region: CASSRTGDYGYTF. The CDR3 DNA is TGTGCCAGTAGCCGAACAGGGGACTATGGCTACACCTTC.

This clonotype has just a few counts. The J gene is TRBJ2-5, the V gene TRBV10-2; 14 nucleotides align to TRBD2. Per the germline V gene, CDR1 is WSHSY and CDR2 is SAAADI. The CDR3 is 15 amino acids. V shed 6 bases and J 5 bases; nucleotides not matched to a gene: 5. The CDR3 loop reads CASRGTSGSTETQYF. The DNA of the CDR3 is TGCGCCAGCAGAGGGACTAGCGGGAGCACGGAGACCCAGTACTTC.

This clonotype has a handful of counts. J is TRBJ2-3 and V is TRBV7-8, with TRBD2 matching over 9 bases. The CDR3 contains 19 residues. V lost 10 bases and J lost 2; bases outside the gene matches: 22. The V gene's germline CDR1 is SGHVS and CDR2 FQNEAQ. For the CDR3, the DNA is TGTGCCATCTTACCATACGGCGGGGGGGCTAACTTTAACACAGATACGCAGTATTTT. Encoded protein: CAILPYGGGANFNTDTQYF.

This clonotype was seen many times. The rearrangement joins TRBV6-5 to TRBJ1-5, with TRBD1 matching 7 bases. The CDR3 sequence is 13 residues long. The V gene end was trimmed by 4 bases and the J gene end by 6 bases; junction bases not matched to a gene: 3. Germline lookup yields CDR1 MNHEY and CDR2 SVGAGI. The CDR3 loop is CASSSDRAQPQHF. The CDR3 nucleotides are TGTGCCAGCAGTTCTGACAGGGCTCAGCCCCAGCATTTT.

This clonotype was recorded at least ten times. The chain links TRBV19 to TRBJ1-1; maybe TRBD1 (5 bases). This CDR3 comprises 14 residues. CDR1 and CDR2 (germline): LNHDA, SQIVND (reference sequence). V lost 4 bases and J lost 5, with 14 bases in between. The CDR3 protein is CASSKEGLVTEAFF. The DNA of the CDR3 is TGTGCCAGTAGTAAAGAGGGGCTGGTGACTGAAGCTTTCTTT.

In its sample, this clonotype was seen many times. The chain has TRBV5-1 and TRBJ1-6; the match to TRBD1 covers 12 bases. The CDR3 is 16 residues long. CDR1 is SGHRS and CDR2 is YFSETQ in the germline V gene. Germline trimming cut 4 bases from V and 10 bases from J; bases unmatched to any gene: 9. The DNA of the CDR3 is TGCGCCAGCAGCCTGGGACAGGGGGCCCGGGGATCACCCCTCCACTTT. Translating it yields CASSLGQGARGSPLHF.

This chain links TRBV10-3 with TRBJ1-1, with unresolved D. V was pared by 1 base and J by 1 base, with 7 bases between. Germline assignment: CDR1 ENHRY and CDR2 SYGVKD. This CDR3 region has 14 residues. CDR3 DNA sequence: TGTGCCATCAGTGAGTTGAGTTCGAACACTGAAGCTTTCTTT. This codes for CAISELSSNTEAFF.

This clonotype has a count of ten or more. This chain connects TRBV29-1 to TRBJ1-5, with 11 bases lining up with TRBD1. Germline V gives CDR1 SQVTM, CDR2 ANQGSEA. The CDR3 has 15 amino acids. The J segment lost 4 bases and the V segment lost 6 bases, leaving 8 bases of the junction unmatched. This CDR3 is CSVTFGTGGNQPQHF. Here the CDR3 DNA reads TGCAGCGTGACGTTCGGGACAGGGGGGAATCAGCCCCAGCATTTT.

This clonotype was seen a few times. CDR3 coding DNA: TGTGCCATCAGTGCGGCGGGGAATGAGCAGTTCTTC. Translation: CAISAAGNEQFF. The chain is built from TRBV10-3 and TRBJ2-1; the D gene is possibly TRBD2 (6 bases). Trimming pared 4 bases from V and 7 bases from J, leaving 8 bases between. The CDR3 is 12 residues long. Germline assignment: CDR1 ENHRY and CDR2 SYGVKD.